The T cell receptor beta chain described here comes from a study of control samples from healthy donors and cancer patients. Libraries were prepared by immunoSEQ multiplex PCR; TCRdb keeps only in-frame clonotypes and omits some of them. The sample carries more than 100,000 clones, around 89% recorded once. The TCR comes from a man aged 35 to 55 in good health. Sequencing input: blood.

The CDR3 is CASSPHSQGTSYEQYF. The CDR3, as DNA: TGTGCCAGCAGCCCTCATTCGCAGGGGACTTCCTACGAGCAGTACTTC. The chain employs TRBV7-9 and TRBJ2-7; D may be TRBD1 or TRBD2 (6 bases each). Germline V CDR1 and CDR2: SEHNR, FQNEAQ (reference sequence). The CDR3 covers 16 residues. The V end was cut by 5 bases, the J end by 1 base, with 18 bases between. Full variable domain (rest looked up from reference TRBV7-9 and TRBJ2-7): DTGVSQNPRHKITKRGQNVTFRCDPISEHNRLYWYRQTLGQGPEFLTYFQNEAQLEKSRLLSDRFSAERPKGSFSTLEIQRTEQGDSAMYLCASSPHSQGTSYEQYFGPGTRLTVT.